Listed below are T cell receptor beta chains from one sample, sequenced in a study of control samples from healthy donors and cancer patients. TCRdb keeps only in-frame clones here, not all; method: immunoSEQ multiplex PCR. Among roughly 130,000 clones listed, around 94% were seen once. Sequencing was carried out using PBMCs. The receptors derive from a man aged 60-69 years with colorectal cancer. CDR3s include the opening cysteine and the closing phenylalanine or tryptophan. A D gene is named only where the DNA matches it firmly. Clone size appears in some rows only: once, few, many, or a class for an expanded clone.

CDR3nt	CDR3aa	abundance	d_gene	j_gene	v_gene
TGTGCCAGCTCACCCTACACCGGGGAGCTGTTTTTT	CASSPYTGELFF	once	NA	TRBJ2-2	TRBV18
TGTGCCAGCAGCTTGGGGGGGGGACCCACTGAAGCTTTCTTT	CASSLGGGPTEAFF	few	NA	TRBJ1-1	TRBV5-4
TGTGCCAGCAGCTTGGGACCCGACAATGAGCAGTTCTTC	CASSLGPDNEQFF	once	NA	TRBJ2-1	TRBV7-6
TGTGCCAGTAGTATAAAGGGGAAGGTGGTGAACACTGAAGCTTTCTTT	CASSIKGKVVNTEAFF	NA	NA	TRBJ1-1	TRBV19
TGTGCCAGCAGCCAGGACAGGGTACCGGATTCACCCCTCCACTTT	CASSQDRVPDSPLHF	NA	TRBD1	TRBJ1-6	TRBV4-2
TGTGCCAGCTCACCACCGATGGGGAACTATGGCTACACCTTC	CASSPPMGNYGYTF	NA	NA	TRBJ1-2	TRBV18
TGTGCCAGCAGCCAAGGACCCTCCAGCTCCTACGAGCAGTACTTC	CASSQGPSSSYEQYF	NA	NA	TRBJ2-7	TRBV3-1/TRBV3-2
TGTGCCAGCAGCCAAGCCGGGACAGGGTCCTACGAGCAGTACTTC	CASSQAGTGSYEQYF	NA	TRBD1	TRBJ2-7	TRBV3-1/TRBV3-2
TGTGCCAGCAGCTCGTCAGGGGGGGGTTACAATGAGCAGTTCTTC	CASSSSGGGYNEQFF	NA	NA	TRBJ2-1	TRBV7-2
TGCGCCAGCAGCCAAGAGGAATTAGCGGGGGCCTCCTACGAGCAGTACTTC	CASSQEELAGASYEQYF	NA	TRBD2	TRBJ2-7	TRBV4-1
TGTGCCAGCAGCTTAGTGGCAGGCGGGGAAAAACTGTTTTTT	CASSLVAGGEKLFF	NA	NA	TRBJ1-4	TRBV7-8
TGTGCCAGCAGTCAAGGGGCCATGAATTCACCCCTCCACTTT	CASSQGAMNSPLHF	NA	NA	TRBJ1-6	TRBV6-4
TGTGCCACCAGTGAAACGAACACCGGGGAGCTGTTTTTT	CATSETNTGELFF	NA	NA	TRBJ2-2	TRBV24-1
TGTGCCAGCAGCTTAGAGAGGTTCTCCAATGAGCAGTTCTTC	CASSLERFSNEQFF	few	NA	TRBJ2-1	TRBV11-3
TGTGCCAGCAGTCCGGGACCCATCTATGGCTACACCTTC	CASSPGPIYGYTF	NA	NA	TRBJ1-2	TRBV6-6
TGTGCCTGGAGTGTCGACAGCCAGCTTAATGAAAAACTGTTTTTT	CAWSVDSQLNEKLFF	NA	NA	TRBJ1-4	TRBV30